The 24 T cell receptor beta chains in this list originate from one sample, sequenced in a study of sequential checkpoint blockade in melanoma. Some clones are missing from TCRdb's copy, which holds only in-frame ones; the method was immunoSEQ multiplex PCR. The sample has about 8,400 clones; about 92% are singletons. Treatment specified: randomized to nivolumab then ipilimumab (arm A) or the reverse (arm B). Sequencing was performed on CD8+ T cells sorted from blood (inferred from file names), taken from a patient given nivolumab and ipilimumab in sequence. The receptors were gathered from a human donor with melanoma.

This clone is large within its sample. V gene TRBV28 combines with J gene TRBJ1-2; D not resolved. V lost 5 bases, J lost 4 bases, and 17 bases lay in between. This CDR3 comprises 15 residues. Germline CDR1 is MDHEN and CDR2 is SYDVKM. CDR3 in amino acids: CASSPMAGGIYGYTF. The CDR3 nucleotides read TGTGCCAGCAGTCCCATGGCCGGAGGCATCTATGGCTACACCTTC.

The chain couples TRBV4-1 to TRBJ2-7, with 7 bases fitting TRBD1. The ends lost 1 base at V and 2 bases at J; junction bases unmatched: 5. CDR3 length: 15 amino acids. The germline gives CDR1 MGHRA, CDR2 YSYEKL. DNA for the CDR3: TGCGCCAGCAGCCAAGGTACGGGACAGACCTACGAGCAGTACTTC. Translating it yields CASSQGTGQTYEQYF.

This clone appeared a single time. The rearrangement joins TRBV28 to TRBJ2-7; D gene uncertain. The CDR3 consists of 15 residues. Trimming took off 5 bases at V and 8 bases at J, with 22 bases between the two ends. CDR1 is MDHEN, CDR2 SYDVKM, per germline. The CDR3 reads CASSRSLDPDGKQYF. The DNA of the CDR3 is TGTGCCAGCAGTAGGAGTCTAGACCCAGATGGTAAGCAGTACTTC.

CDR3 sequence: CSVKDSDFYGYTF. The DNA for the CDR3 is TGCAGCGTTAAGGACAGTGACTTCTATGGCTACACCTTC. The chain couples TRBV29-1 to TRBJ1-2; D possibly corresponds to TRBD1 (6 bases). CDR1 and CDR2 (germline): SQVTM, ANQGSEA. The length of the CDR3 is 13 residues. The germline V and J ends were trimmed by 5 bases and 4 bases, with 14 bases remaining between them.

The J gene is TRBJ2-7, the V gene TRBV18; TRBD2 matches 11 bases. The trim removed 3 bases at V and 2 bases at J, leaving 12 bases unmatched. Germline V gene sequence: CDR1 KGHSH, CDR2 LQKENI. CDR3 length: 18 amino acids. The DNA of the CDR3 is TGTGCCAGCTCACCCGGGGGAGTGACTAGCGGGATCGCCTACGAGCAGTACTTC. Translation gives CASSPGGVTSGIAYEQYF.

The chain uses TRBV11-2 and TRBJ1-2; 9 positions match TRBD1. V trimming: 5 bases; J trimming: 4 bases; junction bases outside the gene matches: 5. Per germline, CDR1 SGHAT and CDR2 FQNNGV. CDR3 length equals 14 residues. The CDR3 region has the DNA TGTGCCAGCAGCATACAGGGGGCTGTCTATGGCTACACCTTC. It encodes CASSIQGAVYGYTF.

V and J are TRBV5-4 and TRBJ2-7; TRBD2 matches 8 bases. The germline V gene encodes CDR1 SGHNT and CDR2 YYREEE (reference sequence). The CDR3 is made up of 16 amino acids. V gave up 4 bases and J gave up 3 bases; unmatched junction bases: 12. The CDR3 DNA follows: TGTGCCAGCAGCCCCATCCTCACTAGCGGCTTCTACGAGCAGTACTTC. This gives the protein CASSPILTSGFYEQYF.

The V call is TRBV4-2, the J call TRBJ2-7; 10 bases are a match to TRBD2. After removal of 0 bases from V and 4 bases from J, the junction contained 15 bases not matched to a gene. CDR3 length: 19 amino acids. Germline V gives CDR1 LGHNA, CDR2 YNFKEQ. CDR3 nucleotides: TGTGCCAGCAGCCAAGAAGAGGACCTGCGGCTAGCGGGAGATTACGAGCAGTACTTC. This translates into CASSQEEDLRLAGDYEQYF.

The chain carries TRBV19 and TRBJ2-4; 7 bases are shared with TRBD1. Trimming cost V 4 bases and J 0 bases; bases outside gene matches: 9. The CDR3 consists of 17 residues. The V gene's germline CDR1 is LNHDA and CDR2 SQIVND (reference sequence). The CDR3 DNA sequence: TGTGCCAGTAGTACTTCTCGACAGGGAATAGCCAAAAACATTCAGTACTTC. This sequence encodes CASSTSRQGIAKNIQYF.

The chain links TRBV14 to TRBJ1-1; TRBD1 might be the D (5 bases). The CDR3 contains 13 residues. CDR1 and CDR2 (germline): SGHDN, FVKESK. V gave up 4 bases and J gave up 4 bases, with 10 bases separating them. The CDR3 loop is CASSPQGLTEAFF. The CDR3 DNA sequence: TGTGCCAGCAGCCCTCAGGGTCTCACTGAAGCTTTCTTT.

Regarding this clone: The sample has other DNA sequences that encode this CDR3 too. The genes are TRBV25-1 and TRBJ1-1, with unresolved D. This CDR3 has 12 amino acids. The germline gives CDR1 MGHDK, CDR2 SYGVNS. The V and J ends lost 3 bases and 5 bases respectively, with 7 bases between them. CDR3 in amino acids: CASSEGRTEAFF. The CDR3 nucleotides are TGTGCCAGCAGTGAGGGGAGGACTGAAGCTTTCTTT.

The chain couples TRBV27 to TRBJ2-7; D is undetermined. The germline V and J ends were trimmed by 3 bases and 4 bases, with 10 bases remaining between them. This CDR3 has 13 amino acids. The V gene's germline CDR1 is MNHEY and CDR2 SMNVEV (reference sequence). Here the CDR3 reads CASSLSSRYEQYF. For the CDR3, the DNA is TGTGCCAGCAGTTTGTCTAGTAGGTACGAGCAGTACTTC.

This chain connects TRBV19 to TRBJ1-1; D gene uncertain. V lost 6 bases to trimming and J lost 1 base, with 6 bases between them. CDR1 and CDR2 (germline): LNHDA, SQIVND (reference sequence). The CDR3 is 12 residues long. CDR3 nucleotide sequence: TGTGCCAGTAGCACTGGGAACACTGAAGCTTTCTTT. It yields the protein CASSTGNTEAFF.

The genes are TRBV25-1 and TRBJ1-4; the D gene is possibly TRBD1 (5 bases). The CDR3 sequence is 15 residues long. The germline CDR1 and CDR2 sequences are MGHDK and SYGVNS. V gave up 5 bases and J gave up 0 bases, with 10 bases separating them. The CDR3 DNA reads TGTGCCAGCAGTAAGACAGAGTCAACTAATGAAAAACTGTTTTTT. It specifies CASSKTESTNEKLFF.

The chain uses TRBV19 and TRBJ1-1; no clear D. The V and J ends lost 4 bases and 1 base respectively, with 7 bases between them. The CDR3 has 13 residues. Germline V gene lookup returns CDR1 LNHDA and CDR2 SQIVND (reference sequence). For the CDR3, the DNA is TGTGCCAGTAGTAGCGGGCCGAACACTGAAGCTTTCTTT. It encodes CASSSGPNTEAFF.

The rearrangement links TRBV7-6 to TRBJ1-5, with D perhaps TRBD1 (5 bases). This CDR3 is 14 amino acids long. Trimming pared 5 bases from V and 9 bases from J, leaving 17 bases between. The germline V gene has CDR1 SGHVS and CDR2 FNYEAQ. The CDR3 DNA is TGTGCCAGCAGCCTGGGGGGGTATACCGCGCCCCAGCATTTT. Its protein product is CASSLGGYTAPQHF.

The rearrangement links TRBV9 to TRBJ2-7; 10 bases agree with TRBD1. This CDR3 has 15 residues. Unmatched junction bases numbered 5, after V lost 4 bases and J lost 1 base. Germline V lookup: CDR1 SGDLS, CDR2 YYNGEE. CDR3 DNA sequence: TGTGCCAGCAGCCAGGCGGGACAGGGGTCCTACGAGCAGTACTTC. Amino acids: CASSQAGQGSYEQYF.

CDR3 nucleotides: TGTGCCAGCAGTTCCCCTCTAGCGGGACGATACAATGAGCAGTTCTTC. It encodes CASSSPLAGRYNEQFF. The rearrangement uses TRBV27 and TRBJ2-1; TRBD2 matches at 9 bases. V gave up 4 bases and J gave up 4 bases; unmatched junction bases: 8. Germline CDR1 and CDR2: MNHEY and SMNVEV (reference sequence). The CDR3 has 16 residues.

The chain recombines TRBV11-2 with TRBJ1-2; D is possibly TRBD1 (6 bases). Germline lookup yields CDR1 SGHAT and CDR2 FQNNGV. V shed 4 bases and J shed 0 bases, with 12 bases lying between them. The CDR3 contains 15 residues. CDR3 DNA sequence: TGTGCCAGCAGCTCCTGGACAGAGGCTAACTATGGCTACACCTTC. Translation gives CASSSWTEANYGYTF. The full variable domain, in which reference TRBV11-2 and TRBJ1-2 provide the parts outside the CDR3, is EAGVAQSPRYKIIEKRQSVAFWCNPISGHATLYWYQQILGQGPKLLIQFQNNGVVDDSQLPKDRFSAERLKGVDSTLKIQPAKLEDSAVYLCASSSWTEANYGYTFGSGTRLTVV.

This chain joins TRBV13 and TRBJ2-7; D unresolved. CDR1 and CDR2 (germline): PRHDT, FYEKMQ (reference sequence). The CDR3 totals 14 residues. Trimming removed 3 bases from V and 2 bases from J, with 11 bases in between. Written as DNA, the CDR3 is TGTGCCAGCAGCTTTTCCAGTCGCCCCTACGAGCAGTACTTC. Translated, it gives CASSFSSRPYEQYF.

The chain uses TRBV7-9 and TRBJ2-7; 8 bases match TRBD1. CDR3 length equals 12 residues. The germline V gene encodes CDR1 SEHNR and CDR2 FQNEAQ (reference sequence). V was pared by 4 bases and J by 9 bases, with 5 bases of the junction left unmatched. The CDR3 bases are TGTGCCAGCAGCTACGGGACAGGAACGCAGTACGTC. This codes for CASSYGTGTQYV.

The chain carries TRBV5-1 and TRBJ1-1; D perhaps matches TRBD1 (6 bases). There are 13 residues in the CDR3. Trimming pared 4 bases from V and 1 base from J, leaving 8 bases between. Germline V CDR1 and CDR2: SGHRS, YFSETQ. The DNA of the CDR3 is TGCGCCAGCAGCATGGGACAGAACACTGAAGCTTTCTTT. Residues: CASSMGQNTEAFF.

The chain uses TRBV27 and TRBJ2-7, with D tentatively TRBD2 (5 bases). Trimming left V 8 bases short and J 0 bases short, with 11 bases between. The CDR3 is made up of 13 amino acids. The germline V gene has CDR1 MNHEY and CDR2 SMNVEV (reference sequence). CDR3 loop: CASSRRSSYEQYF. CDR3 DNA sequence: TGTGCCAGCTCCAGGAGGAGCTCCTACGAGCAGTACTTC.

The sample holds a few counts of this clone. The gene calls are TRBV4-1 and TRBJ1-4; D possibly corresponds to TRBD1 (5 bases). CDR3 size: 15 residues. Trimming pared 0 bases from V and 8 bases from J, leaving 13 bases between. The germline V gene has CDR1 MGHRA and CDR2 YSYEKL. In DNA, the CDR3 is TGCGCCAGCAGCCAAGAGCGGGGGACGAAGGAAAAACTGTTTTTT. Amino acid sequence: CASSQERGTKEKLFF.